This T cell receptor (beta chain) was retrieved from a study of blood T cell repertoires in COVID-19. Turning to the study itself: Sample material is recorded as cDNA or gDNA derived from T cells, B-cell-depleted T cells, or PBMCs.

Clinical histories supplied by participants themselves formed the basis of cohort assignment. The junction had 5 bases not matched to a gene; V was cut back by 5 bases and J by 14 bases. Germline V gives CDR1 SEHNR, CDR2 FQNEAQ (reference sequence). The CDR3 has 12 residues. In the original analysis: Scientists estimated how many nucleated cells there were by amplifying reference gene primers. Profiled with immunoSEQ multiplex PCR; TCRdb holds only in-frame clones, not every one. V and J calls and clone size are those listed in that table; D and trimming were worked out from the DNA. The sample holds 200,000 to 250,000 clones, roughly 89% seen once.

This clonotype was sampled from a man aged 18 to 29 with acute COVID-19. The V call is TRBV7-9, the J call TRBJ2-1; TRBD2 matches 11 bases. The sequencing sample was made of PBMCs or T cells enriched from blood (not recorded which). The CDR3 spells CASSPPSGGKFF. In DNA, the CDR3 is TGTGCCAGCAGCCCCCCTAGCGGGGGGAAGTTCTTC.